The 18 T cell receptor beta chains reported below all come from one sample, sequenced in a study of OX40 agonist ivuxolimab in advanced cancers. Data came from immunoSEQ multiplex PCR; TCRdb stores just in-frame clones and leaves some out. The table records 75,000 to 95,000 clones, about 84% of them present only once. The sequenced sample was CD4+ or CD8+ T cells sorted from blood, obtained in a trial of the OX40 agonist ivuxolimab. These receptors were collected from an adult with an advanced solid tumor such as melanoma, head and neck, liver or kidney cancer.

The chain has TRBV6-5 and TRBJ2-7, with D uncertain. Germline CDR1 reads MNHEY; CDR2 reads SVGAGI. The V end lost 3 bases, the J end lost 6 bases, and 18 bases lay between the germline ends. The CDR3 is 15 residues long. The chain's CDR3 is CASSYWKDSNREQYF. DNA of the CDR3: TGTGCCAGCAGTTATTGGAAGGATAGCAACCGCGAGCAGTACTTC.

J is TRBJ1-4 and V is TRBV7-3; 8 bases agree with TRBD1. Germline trimming cut 5 bases from V and 5 bases from J; bases unmatched to any gene: 7. The CDR3 runs to 15 residues. Germline V gene sequence: CDR1 SGHTA, CDR2 FQGTGA. The CDR3 DNA reads TGTGCCAGCAGCCCCACAGGGGGATTAAATGAAAAACTGTTTTTT. This codes for CASSPTGGLNEKLFF.

This chain connects TRBV6-4 to TRBJ1-5; perhaps TRBD1 as D (5 bases). V was clipped by 7 bases and J by 0 bases, with 16 bases between them. Germline-derived CDR1 and CDR2 are MRHNA and SNTAGT. The CDR3 sequence is 16 residues long. DNA for the CDR3: TGTGCCAGCACCACAGGTCCACCCTATAGCAATCAGCCCCAGCATTTT. Translation: CASTTGPPYSNQPQHF.

The chain uses TRBV7-2 and TRBJ2-2; 7 bases are a match to TRBD1. Germline-derived CDR1 and CDR2 are SGHTA and FQGNSA. This CDR3 is built from 17 residues. The V gene end was trimmed by 5 bases and the J gene end by 1 base; junction bases not matched to a gene: 10. CDR3 loop: CASSPRTGTVNTGELFF. The CDR3 DNA follows: TGTGCCAGCAGCCCCCGGACCGGGACAGTGAACACCGGGGAGCTGTTTTTT.

The chain couples TRBV6-1 to TRBJ2-7, with a possible D match to TRBD1 (6 bases). V dropped 5 bases and J dropped 5 bases, with 13 bases sitting between them. Germline V lookup: CDR1 MNHNS, CDR2 SASEGT. The CDR3 contains 13 residues. The DNA of the CDR3 is TGTGCCAGCAGTTTCGGGACAATCAACGAGCAGTACTTC. Translation gives CASSFGTINEQYF.

The chain couples TRBV6-1 to TRBJ1-4, with 8 nucleotides matching TRBD1. The CDR3 has 17 amino acids. V lost 4 bases to trimming and J lost 8 bases; unmatched junction nucleotides: 15. Looked up from germline, CDR1 is MNHNS and CDR2 is SASEGT. As DNA, the CDR3 is TGTGCCAGCAGTGTGAGGAGGCAGGGGGCAATTCGAGAAAAACTGTTTTTT. Its translation: CASSVRRQGAIREKLFF.

The chain is built from TRBV28 and TRBJ2-6, with D possibly matching TRBD1 (5 bases). V was clipped by 3 bases and J by 0 bases, with 15 bases between them. Per germline, CDR1 MDHEN and CDR2 SYDVKM. The CDR3 runs 18 residues. The CDR3 here is CASSFMAGLISGANVLTF. As DNA, the CDR3 is TGTGCCAGCAGTTTTATGGCAGGGCTCATCTCTGGGGCCAACGTCCTGACTTTC.

The gene calls are TRBV4-1 and TRBJ1-2; weak D call: TRBD1 (5 bases). The V and J ends lost 1 base and 3 bases respectively, with 18 bases between them. The germline V gene has CDR1 MGHRA and CDR2 YSYEKL. CDR3 length: 17 amino acids. CDR3 sequence (DNA): TGCGCCAGCAGCCAAGCCCCCTTTGGGGGACGGGACTATGGCTACACCTTC. It codes for CASSQAPFGGRDYGYTF.

V gene TRBV15 combines with J gene TRBJ2-5; tentative D call: TRBD2 (7 bases). V lost 3 bases and J 6 bases, leaving 14 bases between the germline ends. Germline loops: CDR1 LNHNV, CDR2 YYDKDF (reference sequence). The CDR3 is made up of 14 amino acids. The CDR3 coding sequence is TGTGCCACCAGCAGCTACATGGGGGGGCAGACCCAGTACTTC. Amino acid sequence: CATSSYMGGQTQYF.

The genes are TRBV28 and TRBJ2-5; 7 positions match TRBD1. CDR1 is MDHEN, CDR2 SYDVKM, per germline. The CDR3 covers 15 residues. With V trimmed by 5 bases and J by 5 bases, 11 bases remained unmatched. DNA of the CDR3: TGTGCCAGCAGTGAAGGACAGGTTGGTAGGGAGACCCAGTACTTC. It codes for CASSEGQVGRETQYF.

The chain employs TRBV6-5 and TRBJ2-7; 7 bases line up with TRBD1. Unmatched junction bases numbered 7, after V lost 4 bases and J lost 1 base. The CDR3 has 15 amino acids. In germline, CDR1 is MNHEY, CDR2 SVGAGI. This chain's CDR3 is CASSFRDRTSYEQYF. The CDR3 DNA follows: TGTGCCAGCAGTTTTCGGGACAGAACATCCTACGAGCAGTACTTC.

The CDR3 loop is CATEGDSKQETQYF. CDR3 nucleotide sequence: TGTGCCACCGAAGGGGACTCTAAACAAGAGACCCAGTACTTC. The genes are TRBV25-1 and TRBJ2-5, with D possibly matching TRBD2 (6 bases). The ends were cut back, 10 bases at V and 2 bases at J, with 17 bases in the middle. Germline V gives CDR1 MGHDK, CDR2 SYGVNS. The CDR3 loop spans 14 amino acids.

This clone was seen more than once but under ten times. The gene calls are TRBV6-1 and TRBJ2-7, with no clear D. V lost 11 bases, J lost 2 bases, and 13 bases lay in between. The CDR3 consists of 12 residues. Germline CDR1 is MNHNS and CDR2 is SASEGT. The CDR3 loop is CAAESQTYEQYF. DNA of the CDR3: TGTGCCGCAGAGTCGCAAACCTACGAGCAGTACTTC.

This rearrangement joins TRBV28 to TRBJ1-5, with D unclear. V dropped 3 bases and J dropped 0 bases, with 9 bases sitting between them. The CDR3 sequence is 15 residues long. CDR1 is MDHEN, CDR2 SYDVKM, per germline. In nucleotides, the CDR3 is TGTGCCAGCAGTTTCGGGGAATATAGCAATCAGCCCCAGCATTTT. Translated: CASSFGEYSNQPQHF. The full variable domain, its missing parts supplied by reference TRBV28 and TRBJ1-5, is DVKVTQSSRYLVKRTGEKVFLECVQDMDHENMFWYRQDPGLGLRLIYFSYDVKMKEKGDIPEGYSVSREKKERFSLILESASTNQTSMYLCASSFGEYSNQPQHFGDGTRLSIL.

The chain recombines TRBV6-1 with TRBJ2-5, with no clear D. CDR3 size: 13 residues. From germline, CDR1 is MNHNS and CDR2 SASEGT. V gave up 5 bases and J gave up 2 bases, with 9 bases separating them. As DNA, the CDR3 is TGTGCCAGCAGTCGGACGGTACAAGAGACCCAGTACTTC. It specifies CASSRTVQETQYF.

J is TRBJ1-1 and V is TRBV18; 7 bases are shared with TRBD1. After removal of 3 bases from V and 1 base from J, the junction contained 5 bases not matched to a gene. This CDR3 is built from 15 residues. The germline V gene encodes CDR1 KGHSH and CDR2 LQKENI. In DNA form, the CDR3 reads TGTGCCAGCTCACCCCAAGGGGACAGGAACACTGAAGCTTTCTTT. Amino acid sequence: CASSPQGDRNTEAFF.

The chain is built from TRBV6-4 and TRBJ2-2, with no clear D. Trimming stripped 7 bases from V and 2 bases from J, with 5 bases between. The germline V gene has CDR1 MRHNA and CDR2 SNTAGT. The CDR3 is 12 residues long. The CDR3 sequence: CASTGNTGELFF. In DNA, the CDR3 is TGTGCCAGCACTGGTAACACCGGGGAGCTGTTTTTT.

CDR3 bases: TGTGCCAGCAGCCAAGAGTGGACTGACAATGAGCAGTTCTTC. Its protein product is CASSQEWTDNEQFF. The chain recombines TRBV4-2 with TRBJ2-1; maybe TRBD2 (5 bases). V was cut by 0 bases and J by 5 bases, with 8 bases left in between. The CDR3 sequence is 14 residues long. Germline V gene sequence: CDR1 LGHNA, CDR2 YNFKEQ.